These T cell receptor beta chains were read from a single sample in a study of T cell responses to AZD1222 COVID-19 vaccine. The protocol was immunoSEQ multiplex PCR, while the TCRdb copy is restricted to in-frame clones and leaves out a portion. The data contain 100,000 to 150,000 clones, approximately 90% of them singletons. Sequenced material: peripheral blood, taken on day 0 of AZD1222 vaccination. These receptors originate from an adult in good health. CDR3s include the opening cysteine and the closing phenylalanine or tryptophan. Fields, in order: clone size, D gene, J gene, V gene, CDR3 DNA, CDR3 protein. D genes are given only for firm matches. Rows give clone size only sometimes, using once, few, many, or a class for an expanded clone.

.,.,TRBJ1-2,TRBV7-2,TGTGCCAGCAGCCCGGGAAGGTCCTATGGCTACACCTTC,CASSPGRSYGYTF
.,.,TRBJ2-1,TRBV30,TGTGCCTGGAGTGCCCTCTACAATGAGCAGTTCTTC,CAWSALYNEQFF
.,.,TRBJ2-1,TRBV18,TGTGCCAGCTCCCCAGGGACGAACAATGAGCAGTTCTTC,CASSPGTNNEQFF
.,.,TRBJ1-3,TRBV9,TGTGCCAGCAGCGTAGCTGGGGTCCCGGGGGGCATCAACACCATATATTTT,CASSVAGVPGGINTIYF
.,.,TRBJ1-5,TRBV23-1,TGCGCCAGCAGTCAATTTCAACAGCCCCAGCATTTT,CASSQFQQPQHF
.,.,TRBJ2-3,TRBV7-2,TGTGCCAGCAGCTTAGCGCGCAACACAGATACGCAGTATTTT,CASSLARNTDTQYF
.,.,TRBJ1-1,TRBV6-5,TGTGCCAGCAGTTACTCGACAAACCTGAACACTGAAGCTTTCTTT,CASSYSTNLNTEAFF
.,TRBD2,TRBJ2-1,TRBV19,TGTGCCAGTAGTCCTCCCCCTACTAGCGGGATTTACAATGAGCAGTTCTTC,CASSPPPTSGIYNEQFF
.,.,TRBJ2-1,TRBV6-1,TGTGCCAGCAGTGAAAGGGCCAATGAGCAGTTCTTC,CASSERANEQFF
.,.,TRBJ1-5,TRBV7-2,TGTGCCAGCAGAAAAGGAACGGGGCAGCCCCAGCATTTT,CASRKGTGQPQHF
.,TRBD2,TRBJ2-3,TRBV4-2,TGTGCCAGCAGCCAAGATCCCCCTAGTAGCGGGGGCACAGATACGCAGTATTTT,CASSQDPPSSGGTDTQYF
.,.,TRBJ1-2,TRBV24-1,TGTGCCACCAGTGACTCGGGTCTTTATGGCTACACCTTC,CATSDSGLYGYTF
.,TRBD1,TRBJ1-2,TRBV9,TGTGCCAGCAGCGCCGAGACAGGGGGCATGGGTGGCTACACCTTC,CASSAETGGMGGYTF
.,.,TRBJ2-5,TRBV7-9,TGTGCCAGCAGGTTGAACCCCGGGACCCTACCGGAGACCCAGTACTTC,CASRLNPGTLPETQYF
.,.,TRBJ2-5,TRBV7-9,TGTGCCAGCAGCTTAGTTTGGCAGGGTGGAGAGACCCAGTACTTC,CASSLVWQGGETQYF
.,.,TRBJ2-1,TRBV10-3,TGTGCCATCAGTGAGTCGGCGGCAGGGCACCCCAATGAGCAGTTCTTC,CAISESAAGHPNEQFF
.,.,TRBJ1-1,TRBV6-5,TGTGCCAGCAGGAGGAGGTTCGACGTGAACACTGAAGCTTTCTTT,CASRRRFDVNTEAFF
.,TRBD1,TRBJ1-6,TRBV9,TGTGCCAGCAGCGTAGGGGACAGGGGACTTTCACCCCTCCACTTT,CASSVGDRGLSPLHF
.,TRBD2,TRBJ2-2,TRBV4-2,TGTGCCAGCAGCCTCAAGGTGGGAGCGGGGGGTCAGATCGGGGAGCTGTTTTTT,CASSLKVGAGGQIGELFF
.,.,TRBJ2-2,TRBV27,TGTGCCAGCAGTTTAACGCCCGCCGGGACCCCGCGAGGAACCGGGGAGCTGTTTTTT,CASSLTPAGTPRGTGELFF
.,TRBD1,TRBJ1-2,TRBV6-6,TGTGCCAGCAGTTACGGACAGGTTACCCTATATGGCTACACCTTC,CASSYGQVTLYGYTF
.,.,TRBJ1-1,TRBV6-5,TGTGCCAGCATCGGGGGAAGAGAAGCTTTCTTT,CASIGGREAFF
.,TRBD1,TRBJ1-4,TRBV2,TGTGCCAGCAGTGGACAGGGATATGGCGGTGAAAAACTGTTTTTT,CASSGQGYGGEKLFF
.,.,TRBJ2-5,TRBV19,TGTGCCAGTGGCTCAGGAGAGACCCAGTACTTC,CASGSGETQYF
.,TRBD1,TRBJ1-5,TRBV18,TGTGCCAGCTCACTATCCGGGACAGGGGGCAATCAGCCCCAGCATTTT,CASSLSGTGGNQPQHF
.,TRBD1,TRBJ1-2,TRBV24-1,TGTGCCATAGGGGACAGAACTAACTATGGCTACACCTTC,CAIGDRTNYGYTF
.,.,TRBJ1-4,TRBV2,TGTGCCAGCAGTGAAGCACACCGGGGGGAAAAACTGTTTTTT,CASSEAHRGEKLFF
.,.,TRBJ1-1,TRBV29-1,TGCAGCGTTGAAACACACTCTAACACTGAAGCTTTCTTT,CSVETHSNTEAFF
once,TRBD1,TRBJ1-2,TRBV5-1,TGCGCCAGCAGCTTAACAGGGGATCGGAAGGGCTACACCTTC,CASSLTGDRKGYTF
.,TRBD1,TRBJ1-3,TRBV18,TGTGCCAGCTCACAGGGGGCGCCGAGTGGAAACACCATATATTTT,CASSQGAPSGNTIYF
.,.,TRBJ2-1,TRBV18,TGTGCCAGCTCACAACAGGACAGCAACTACAATGAGCAGTTCTTC,CASSQQDSNYNEQFF
.,TRBD1,TRBJ2-3,TRBV29-1,TGCAGCGTTGGACAGGGGGCTTTCGCAGATACGCAGTATTTT,CSVGQGAFADTQYF
.,TRBD1,TRBJ2-7,TRBV7-9,TGTGCCAGCAGCCGGCCGGGACAGGGGTTCAACGAGCAGTACTTC,CASSRPGQGFNEQYF
.,.,TRBJ1-1,TRBV2,TGTGCCAGGACAGGGAACACTGAAGCTTTCTTT,CARTGNTEAFF
.,.,TRBJ2-7,TRBV6-5,TGTGCCAGCAGTTATGGGGGAGGTGAGCAGTACTTC,CASSYGGGEQYF
.,.,TRBJ1-2,TRBV5-4,TGTGCCAGCAGCGAAGAGCCGGGGGCTGGGGGAGTCTATGGCTACACCTTC,CASSEEPGAGGVYGYTF
.,.,TRBJ1-6,TRBV12-3/TRBV12-4,TGTGCCAGCAATTGGGTCGGTTCACCCCTCCACTTT,CASNWVGSPLHF
once,.,TRBJ1-5,TRBV19,TGTGCCAGTACCCCGGGTCAGGCTTACAATCAGCCCCAGCATTTT,CASTPGQAYNQPQHF
.,TRBD1,TRBJ1-2,TRBV6-6,TGTGCCAGCAGTTACTCGGGACAGACTAACTATGGCTACACCTTC,CASSYSGQTNYGYTF